This passage covers 15 T cell receptor beta chains from one sample sequenced in a study of CD8 T cells in ankylosing spondylitis. TCRdb fed the 5' RACE reads into MiXCR, producing one record per CDR3 protein. The sample consists of about 240,000 distinct CDR3 sequences, roughly 8.6% of them appearing once. What was sequenced was blood, either unsorted or a sorted T cell fraction (not recorded which). The source of these receptors is a male donor with ankylosing spondylitis or in good health (not recorded which).

This clonotype was seen many times. V and J are TRBV12-3 or TRBV12-4 and TRBJ2-3; maybe TRBD2 (5 bases). The CDR3 totals 15 residues. Trimming pared 4 bases from V and 4 bases from J, leaving 15 bases between. The CDR3 nucleotides read TGTGCCAGCAGTTCCCTGTGGCTAGCAGCAGATACGCAGTATTTT. Translated: CASSSLWLAADTQYF.

Remarks on this clonotype: A single base separates this from a much larger clone, so it may be a read error. The chain uses TRBV13 and TRBJ2-2; weak D call: TRBD2 (6 bases). CDR1 is PRHDT and CDR2 is FYEKMQ in the germline V gene (reference sequence). This CDR3 region has 16 residues. CDR3 coding DNA: TGTGCCAGCAGCTTTCAACGGGAGATCGACACCGGGGAGCTGATTTTT. Translating gives CASSFQREIDTGELIF.

The chain uses TRBV29-1 and TRBJ1-2; D not certain. V lost 5 bases, J lost 3 bases, and 7 bases lay in between. CDR3 length: 11 residues. CDR1 and CDR2 from the germline V gene are SQVTM and ANQGSEA. In DNA, the CDR3 is TGCAGCGTTCTTGCCCACTATGGCTACACCTTC. It specifies CSVLAHYGYTF.

J is TRBJ2-1 and V is TRBV6-2 or TRBV6-3, with D possibly being TRBD2 (6 bases). From germline, CDR1 is MNHEY and CDR2 SVGEGT. This CDR3 comprises 13 residues. V was trimmed by 0 bases and J by 7 bases, leaving 7 bases between them. The DNA of the CDR3 is TGTGCCAGCAGTTACTCGAGCGGGAATGAGCAGTTCTTC. Translation gives CASSYSSGNEQFF.

This clonotype was picked up many times. The rearrangement uses TRBV4-3 and TRBJ2-1; D unclear. The germline V gene has CDR1 LGHNA and CDR2 YSLEER. The CDR3 has 13 residues. The V and J ends lost 2 bases and 8 bases respectively, with 10 bases between them. The CDR3, as DNA: TGCGCCAGCAGCCAATATGGTCTGTATGAGCAGTTCTTC. Protein: CASSQYGLYEQFF.

This chain uses TRBV11-2 with TRBJ2-7; a possible D gene is TRBD1 (5 bases). The V end lost 8 bases, the J end lost 0 bases, and 11 bases lay between the germline ends. The V gene's germline CDR1 is SGHAT and CDR2 FQNNGV. This CDR3 contains 13 residues. The DNA of the CDR3 is TGTGCCAGCCAAGGGGCCTCCTCCTACGAGCAGTACTTC. Translation: CASQGASSYEQYF. Variable domain in full (rest from reference TRBV11-2 and TRBJ2-7): EAGVAQSPRYKIIEKRQSVAFWCNPISGHATLYWYQQILGQGPKLLIQFQNNGVVDDSQLPKDRFSAERLKGVDSTLKIQPAKLEDSAVYLCASQGASSYEQYFGPGTRLTVT.

In this sample, this clonotype turned up many times. The CDR3 DNA reads as TGTGCCAGCAGCTCCGGGACGAACACCGGGGAGCTGTTTTTT. It specifies CASSSGTNTGELFF. V usage is TRBV3-1 and J usage is TRBJ2-2; a weak D match, TRBD2 (5 bases). The V end was cut by 5 bases, the J end by 0 bases, with 7 bases between. The CDR3 extends over 14 amino acids. Germline V gives CDR1 LGHDT, CDR2 YNNKEL (reference sequence).

This clonotype was observed many times. The chain is built from TRBV18 and TRBJ1-2; D remains unclear. The CDR3 contains 13 residues. V was pared by 1 base and J by 8 bases, with 11 bases between. Germline V CDR1 and CDR2: KGHSH, LQKENI. This CDR3 is CASSPQGTGGYTF. The CDR3 DNA is TGTGCCAGCTCACCACAGGGTACGGGAGGCTACACCTTC.

This clonotype was recorded many times. V usage is TRBV20-1 and J usage is TRBJ1-1, with D possibly matching TRBD1 (5 bases). Germline CDR1 DFQATT, CDR2 SNEGSKA (reference sequence). The CDR3 has 15 residues. V was cut by 3 bases and J by 1 base, with 15 bases left in between. The CDR3, as DNA: TGCAGTGCTAGGGGGTTGGGCAGGGCGAACACTGAAGCTTTCTTT. Translating gives CSARGLGRANTEAFF.

This clonotype was seen many times. The chain has TRBV12-3 or TRBV12-4 and TRBJ1-1; D is unresolved. This CDR3 has 12 amino acids. The ends were cut back, 1 base at V and 8 bases at J, with 8 bases in the middle. The CDR3 nucleotides read TGTGCCAGCAGTTTAGGAGCCATAGAAGCTTTCTTT. Translated: CASSLGAIEAFF.

The V call is TRBV6-2 or TRBV6-3, the J call TRBJ2-5, with D perhaps TRBD2 (6 bases). The CDR3 totals 18 residues. The germline gives CDR1 MNHEY, CDR2 SVGEGT. V lost 8 bases to trimming and J lost 4 bases, with 29 bases between them. CDR3 DNA: TGTGCCAGCGCTACCCTTGGAAGAGGTAGCGGCCCCAGAGAGACCCAGTACTTC. Its protein product is CASATLGRGSGPRETQYF.

This clonotype was seen more than once but under ten times. The chain carries TRBV5-1 and TRBJ2-7, with 9 bases that match TRBD1. V lost 0 bases to trimming and J lost 6 bases; unmatched junction nucleotides: 7. There are 15 residues in the CDR3. The germline V gene has CDR1 SGHRS and CDR2 YFSETQ. CDR3 nucleotide sequence: TGCGCCAGCAGCTTGGGGACAGGGGTGTTTGGCGAGCAGTACTTC. This translates into CASSLGTGVFGEQYF.

This clonotype was detected only a few times. The gene calls are TRBV7-2 and TRBJ2-5; D remains ambiguous. The germline gives CDR1 SGHTA, CDR2 FQGNSA. The CDR3 sequence is 13 residues long. Deletions cut 5 bases from V and 5 bases from J, with 12 bases between. CDR3: CASSLLGPETQYF. For the CDR3, the DNA is TGTGCCAGCAGCCTTTTGGGCCCGGAGACCCAGTACTTC. Full variable domain (missing parts from reference TRBV7-2 and TRBJ2-5): GAGVSQSPSNKVTEKGKDVELRCDPISGHTALYWYRQSLGQGLEFLIYFQGNSAPDKSGLPSDRFSAERTGGSVSTLTIQRTQQEDSAVYLCASSLLGPETQYFGPGTRLLVL.

This clonotype was counted ten times or more. The V call is TRBV10-3, the J call TRBJ1-1, with D maybe TRBD1 (5 bases). The CDR3 totals 14 residues. Germline V gene lookup returns CDR1 ENHRY and CDR2 SYGVKD. V was pared by 3 bases and J by 10 bases, with 18 bases between. The DNA for the CDR3 is TGTGCCATCAGTGACCCGGGGCTGTCTCTTGGAGCTTTCTTT. Translating it yields CAISDPGLSLGAFF.

This clonotype was seen a handful of times. The chain recombines TRBV14 with TRBJ1-1; TRBD1 agrees at 8 bases. The J segment lost 0 bases and the V segment lost 4 bases, leaving 10 bases of the junction unmatched. Germline lookup yields CDR1 SGHDN and CDR2 FVKESK. The CDR3 runs to 17 residues. CDR3 DNA sequence: TGTGCCAGCAGCCCTCGGGACAGGAGCGGGATGAACACTGAAGCTTTCTTT. Residues: CASSPRDRSGMNTEAFF.